The entry that follows covers one TCR beta chain sequence. Its antigen is unknown. The data were taken from a study of T cell repertoires in cytomegalovirus infection. Study background: Recently identified HLA-C-restricted CMV epitopes and well-studied HLA-B-restricted CMV epitopes were used by the study.

V was trimmed by 6 bases and J by 7 bases, leaving 16 bases between them. Germline V gene lookup returns CDR1 LNHDA and CDR2 SQIVND (reference sequence). The CDR3 is 14 residues long. TCRdb reanalysed the reads using MiXCR and keeps one entry per CDR3 protein. This sample has 600,000 to 700,000 distinct CDR3 sequences; around a third occur once, and the top ten carry about 20%. Overall study findings and caveats: In two of eight donors, the top clonotype was HLA-C-restricted CMV-specific.

The receptor's source is a human donor in good health (CMV status not recorded). Some clones in this sample may be carry-over from other donors' samples. V is TRBV19 and J is TRBJ2-1, with D possibly matching TRBD1 (6 bases). The material was cultured PBMCs, obtained from culture after CMV antigen stimulation. CDR3 DNA: TGTGCCAGTAGGACCGCCCGGACAGTAAATGAGCAGTTCTTC. Protein: CASRTARTVNEQFF.